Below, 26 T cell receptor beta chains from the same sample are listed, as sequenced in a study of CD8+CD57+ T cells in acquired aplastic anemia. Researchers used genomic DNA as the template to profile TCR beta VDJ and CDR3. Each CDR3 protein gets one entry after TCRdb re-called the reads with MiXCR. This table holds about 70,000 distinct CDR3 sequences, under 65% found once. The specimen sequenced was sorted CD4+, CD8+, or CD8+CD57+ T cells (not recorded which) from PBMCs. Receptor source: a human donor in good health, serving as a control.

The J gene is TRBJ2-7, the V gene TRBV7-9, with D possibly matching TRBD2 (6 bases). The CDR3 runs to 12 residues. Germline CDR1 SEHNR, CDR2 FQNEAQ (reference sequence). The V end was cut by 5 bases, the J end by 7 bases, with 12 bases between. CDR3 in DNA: TGTGCCAGCAGCCCCGTTCGGGAGGAGCAGTACTTC. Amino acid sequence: CASSPVREEQYF.

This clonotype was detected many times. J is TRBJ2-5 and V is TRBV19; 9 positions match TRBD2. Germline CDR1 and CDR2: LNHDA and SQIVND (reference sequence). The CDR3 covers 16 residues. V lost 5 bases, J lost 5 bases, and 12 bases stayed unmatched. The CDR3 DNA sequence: TGTGCCAGTAGTTCCCGGGGGCTAGCGGGGTCGGAGACCCAGTACTTC. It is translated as CASSSRGLAGSETQYF.

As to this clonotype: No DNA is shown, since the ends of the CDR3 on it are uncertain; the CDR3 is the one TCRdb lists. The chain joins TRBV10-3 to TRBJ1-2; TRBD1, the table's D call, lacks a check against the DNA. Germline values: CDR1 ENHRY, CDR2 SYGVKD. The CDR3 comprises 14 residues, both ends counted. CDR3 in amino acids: CASSLSGGNYGCTF.

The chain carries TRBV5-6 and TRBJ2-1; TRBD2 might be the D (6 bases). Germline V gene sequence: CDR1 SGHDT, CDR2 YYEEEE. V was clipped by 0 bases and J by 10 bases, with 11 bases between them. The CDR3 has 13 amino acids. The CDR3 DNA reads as TGTGCCAGCAGCTTGGGCGTGGGAGGAGAGCAGTTCTTC. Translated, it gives CASSLGVGGEQFF. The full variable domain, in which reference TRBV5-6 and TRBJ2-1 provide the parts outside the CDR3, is DAGVTQSPTHLIKTRGQQVTLRCSPKSGHDTVSWYQQALGQGPQFIFQYYEEEERQRGNFPDRFSGHQFPNYSSELNVNALLLGDSALYLCASSLGVGGEQFFGPGTRLTVL.

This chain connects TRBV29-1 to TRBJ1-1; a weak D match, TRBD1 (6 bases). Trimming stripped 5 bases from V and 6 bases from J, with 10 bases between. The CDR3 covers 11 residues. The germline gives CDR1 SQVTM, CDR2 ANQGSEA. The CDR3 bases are TGCAGCGTTAACAGGGTCGCTGAAGCTTTCTTT. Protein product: CSVNRVAEAFF.

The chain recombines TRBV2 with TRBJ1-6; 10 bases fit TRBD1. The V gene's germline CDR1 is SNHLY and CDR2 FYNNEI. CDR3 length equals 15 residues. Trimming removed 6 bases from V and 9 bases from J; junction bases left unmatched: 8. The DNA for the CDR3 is TGTGCCAGCAGGAAAGGACAGGGGGGAGGTTCACCCCTCCACTTT. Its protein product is CASRKGQGGGSPLHF.

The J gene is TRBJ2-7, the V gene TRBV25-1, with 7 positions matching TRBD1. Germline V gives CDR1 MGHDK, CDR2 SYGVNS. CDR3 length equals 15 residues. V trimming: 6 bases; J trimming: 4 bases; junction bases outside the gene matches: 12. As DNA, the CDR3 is TGTGCCAGCAGCGAGGAGACAGGGACGGGATACGAGCAGTACTTC. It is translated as CASSEETGTGYEQYF.

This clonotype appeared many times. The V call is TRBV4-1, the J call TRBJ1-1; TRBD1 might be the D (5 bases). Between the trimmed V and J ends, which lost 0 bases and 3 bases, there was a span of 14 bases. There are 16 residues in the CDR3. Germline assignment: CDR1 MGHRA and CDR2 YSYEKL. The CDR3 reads CASSQDPRGGYTEAFF. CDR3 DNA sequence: TGCGCCAGCAGCCAAGATCCACGGGGGGGATACACTGAAGCTTTCTTT.

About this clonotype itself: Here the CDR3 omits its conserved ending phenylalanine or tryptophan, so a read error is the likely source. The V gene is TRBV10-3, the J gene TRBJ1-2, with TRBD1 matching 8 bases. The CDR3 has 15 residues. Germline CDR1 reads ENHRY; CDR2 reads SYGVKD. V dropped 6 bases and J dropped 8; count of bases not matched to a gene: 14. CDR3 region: CAIRGSGGLYYGYTL. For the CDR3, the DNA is TGTGCCATCAGAGGATCAGGGGGCTTGTATTACGGCTACACCCTC.

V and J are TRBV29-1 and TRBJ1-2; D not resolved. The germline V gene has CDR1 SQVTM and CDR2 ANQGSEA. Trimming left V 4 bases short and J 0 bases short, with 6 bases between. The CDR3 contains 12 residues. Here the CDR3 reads CSVAQTNYGYTF. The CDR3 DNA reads TGCAGCGTTGCCCAGACTAACTATGGCTACACCTTC. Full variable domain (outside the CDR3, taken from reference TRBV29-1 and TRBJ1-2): SAVISQKPSRDICQRGTSLTIQCQVDSQVTMMFWYRQQPGQSLTLIATANQGSEATYESGFVIDKFPISRPNLTFSTLTVSNMSPEDSSIYLCSVAQTNYGYTFGSGTRLTVV.

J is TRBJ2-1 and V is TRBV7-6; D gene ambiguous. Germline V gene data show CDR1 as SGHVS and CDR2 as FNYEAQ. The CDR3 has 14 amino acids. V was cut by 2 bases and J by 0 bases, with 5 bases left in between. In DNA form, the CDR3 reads TGTGCCAGCAGCTTATCCGGCTCCTACAATGAGCAGTTCTTC. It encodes CASSLSGSYNEQFF.

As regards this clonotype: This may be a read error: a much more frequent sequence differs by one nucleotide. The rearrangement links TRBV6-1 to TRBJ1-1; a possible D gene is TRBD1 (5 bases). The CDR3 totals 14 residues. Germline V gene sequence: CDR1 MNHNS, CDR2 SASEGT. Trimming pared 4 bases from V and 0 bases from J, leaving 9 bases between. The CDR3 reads CASSAGFVNTEAFF. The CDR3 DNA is TGTGCCAGCAGTGCAGGGTTCGTGAACACTGAAGCTTTCTTT.

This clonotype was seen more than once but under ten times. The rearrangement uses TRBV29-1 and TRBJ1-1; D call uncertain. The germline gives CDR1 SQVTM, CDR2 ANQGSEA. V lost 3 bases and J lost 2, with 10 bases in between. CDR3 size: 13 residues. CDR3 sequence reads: CSVEFGSNTEAFF. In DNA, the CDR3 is TGCAGCGTTGAGTTCGGCAGTAACACTGAAGCTTTCTTT. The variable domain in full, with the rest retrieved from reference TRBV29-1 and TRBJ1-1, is SAVISQKPSRDICQRGTSLTIQCQVDSQVTMMFWYRQQPGQSLTLIATANQGSEATYESGFVIDKFPISRPNLTFSTLTVSNMSPEDSSIYLCSVEFGSNTEAFFGQGTRLTVV.

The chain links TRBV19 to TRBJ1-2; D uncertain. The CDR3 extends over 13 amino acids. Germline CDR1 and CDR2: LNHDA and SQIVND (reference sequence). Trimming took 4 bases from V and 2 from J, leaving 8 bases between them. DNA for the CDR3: TGTGCCAGTAGTACCGGGCAGAACTATGGCTACACCTTC. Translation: CASSTGQNYGYTF.

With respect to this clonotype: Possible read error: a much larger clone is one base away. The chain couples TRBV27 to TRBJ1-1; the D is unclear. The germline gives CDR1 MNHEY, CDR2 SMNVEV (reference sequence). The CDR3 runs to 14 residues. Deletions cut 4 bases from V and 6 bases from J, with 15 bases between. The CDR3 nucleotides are TGTGCCAGCAGTTGTGAGTTCGCTCAGTCTGAAGCTTTCTTT. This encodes CASSCEFAQSEAFF.

CDR3 sequence reads: CASSALAGARGEQFF. The DNA of the CDR3 is TGTGCCAGCAGTGCACTAGCGGGGGCTCGGGGGGAGCAGTTCTTC. V usage is TRBV2 and J usage is TRBJ2-1; 11 nucleotides line up with TRBD2. This CDR3 has 15 residues. The V gene end was trimmed by 4 bases and the J gene end by 10 bases; junction bases not matched to a gene: 9. Germline CDR1 reads SNHLY; CDR2 reads FYNNEI.

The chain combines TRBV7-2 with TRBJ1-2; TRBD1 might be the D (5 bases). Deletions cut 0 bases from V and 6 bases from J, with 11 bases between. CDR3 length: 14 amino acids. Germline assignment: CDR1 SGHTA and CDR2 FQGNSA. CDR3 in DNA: TGTGCCAGCAGCTTAGCGAATTTAGGGGATGGCTACACCTTC. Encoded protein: CASSLANLGDGYTF.

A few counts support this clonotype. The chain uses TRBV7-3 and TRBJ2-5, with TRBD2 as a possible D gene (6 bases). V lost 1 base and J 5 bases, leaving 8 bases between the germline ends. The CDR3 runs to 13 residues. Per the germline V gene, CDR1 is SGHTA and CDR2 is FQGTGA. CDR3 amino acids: CASSLMEGETQYF. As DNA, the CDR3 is TGTGCCAGCAGCTTAATGGAGGGGGAGACCCAGTACTTC. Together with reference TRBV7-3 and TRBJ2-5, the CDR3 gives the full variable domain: GAGVSQTPSNKVTEKGKYVELRCDPISGHTALYWYRQSLGQGPEFLIYFQGTGAADDSGLPNDRFFAVRPEGSVSTLKIQRTERGDSAVYLCASSLMEGETQYFGPGTRLLVL.

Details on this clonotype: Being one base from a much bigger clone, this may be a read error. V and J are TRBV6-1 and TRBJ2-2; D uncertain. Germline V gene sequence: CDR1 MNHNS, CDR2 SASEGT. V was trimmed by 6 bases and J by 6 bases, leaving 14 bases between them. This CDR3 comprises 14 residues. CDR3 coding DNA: TGTGCCAGCAGATCTACTCACTGGGCCGGGGAGCTGTTTTTT. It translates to CASRSTHWAGELFF.

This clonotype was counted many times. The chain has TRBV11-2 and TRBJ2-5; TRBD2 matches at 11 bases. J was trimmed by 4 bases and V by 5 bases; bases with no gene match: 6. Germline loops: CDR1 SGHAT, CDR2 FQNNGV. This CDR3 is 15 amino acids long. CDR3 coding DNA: TGTGCCAGCAGCCCACTAGCGGGAGCGCTAGAGACCCAGTACTTC. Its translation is CASSPLAGALETQYF. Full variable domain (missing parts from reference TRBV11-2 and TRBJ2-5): EAGVAQSPRYKIIEKRQSVAFWCNPISGHATLYWYQQILGQGPKLLIQFQNNGVVDDSQLPKDRFSAERLKGVDSTLKIQPAKLEDSAVYLCASSPLAGALETQYFGPGTRLLVL.

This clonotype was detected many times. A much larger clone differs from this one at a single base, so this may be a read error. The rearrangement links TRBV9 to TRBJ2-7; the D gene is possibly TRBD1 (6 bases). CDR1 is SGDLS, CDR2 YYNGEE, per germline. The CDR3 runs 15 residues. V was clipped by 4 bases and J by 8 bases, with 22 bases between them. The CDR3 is CASSQVGTRIDKQYF. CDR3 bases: TGTGCCAGCAGCCAGGTGGGGACACGCATCGACAAGCAGTACTTC.

The CDR3 here is CSVEQQEGPQHF. The CDR3, as DNA: TGCAGCGTTGAACAACAGGAAGGGCCCCAGCATTTT. The chain recombines TRBV29-1 with TRBJ1-5, with TRBD1 as a possible D gene (5 bases). Germline CDR1 and CDR2: SQVTM and ANQGSEA. The CDR3 extends over 12 amino acids. Trimming shortened V by 2 bases and J by 9 bases, and 11 bases separated the two germline ends.

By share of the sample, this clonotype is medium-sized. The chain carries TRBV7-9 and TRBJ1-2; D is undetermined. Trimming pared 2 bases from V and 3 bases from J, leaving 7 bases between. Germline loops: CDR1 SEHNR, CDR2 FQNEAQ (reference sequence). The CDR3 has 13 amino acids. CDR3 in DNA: TGTGCCAGCAGCTTAATGAGTCACTATGGCTACACCTTC. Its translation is CASSLMSHYGYTF.

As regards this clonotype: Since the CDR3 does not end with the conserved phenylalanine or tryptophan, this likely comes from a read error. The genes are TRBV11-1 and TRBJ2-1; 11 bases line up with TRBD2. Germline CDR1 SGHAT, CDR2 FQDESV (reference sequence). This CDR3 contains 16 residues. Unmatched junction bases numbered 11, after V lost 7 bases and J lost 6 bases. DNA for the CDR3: TGTGCCAGCAAGAAGCCGGGACTAGCGGACTGCAATGAGCAGTTCTCC. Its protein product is CASKKPGLADCNEQFS.

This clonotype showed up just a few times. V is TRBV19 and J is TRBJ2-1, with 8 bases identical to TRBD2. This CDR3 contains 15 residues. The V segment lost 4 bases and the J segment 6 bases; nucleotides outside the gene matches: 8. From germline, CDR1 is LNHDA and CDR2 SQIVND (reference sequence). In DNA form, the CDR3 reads TGTGCCAGTAGTACCCCGGGACTAGTGGCCAATGAGCAGTTCTTC. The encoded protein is CASSTPGLVANEQFF.

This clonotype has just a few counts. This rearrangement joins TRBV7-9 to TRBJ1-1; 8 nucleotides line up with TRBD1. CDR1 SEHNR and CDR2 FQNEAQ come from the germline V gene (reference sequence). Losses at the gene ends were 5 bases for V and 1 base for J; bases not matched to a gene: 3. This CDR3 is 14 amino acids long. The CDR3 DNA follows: TGTGCCAGCAGCGCTGGACAGGGGAACACTGAAGCTTTCTTT. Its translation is CASSAGQGNTEAFF. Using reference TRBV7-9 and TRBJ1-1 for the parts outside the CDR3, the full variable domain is DTGVSQNPRHKITKRGQNVTFRCDPISEHNRLYWYRQTLGQGPEFLTYFQNEAQLEKSRLLSDRFSAERPKGSFSTLEIQRTEQGDSAMYLCASSAGQGNTEAFFGQGTRLTVV.